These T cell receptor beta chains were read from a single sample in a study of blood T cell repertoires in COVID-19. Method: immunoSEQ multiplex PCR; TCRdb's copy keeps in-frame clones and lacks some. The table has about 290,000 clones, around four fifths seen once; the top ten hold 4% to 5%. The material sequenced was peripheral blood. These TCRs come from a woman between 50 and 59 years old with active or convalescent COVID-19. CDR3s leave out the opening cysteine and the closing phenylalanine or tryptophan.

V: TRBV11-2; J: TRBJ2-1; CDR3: ASSLVPRGPNEQF
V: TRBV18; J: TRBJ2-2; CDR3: ASSPLGLAGRDGELF
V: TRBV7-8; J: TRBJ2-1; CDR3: ASSHLALSSYNEQF
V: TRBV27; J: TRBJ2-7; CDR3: ASAPTGGGYEQY
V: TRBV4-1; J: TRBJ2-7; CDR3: ASSQDRRLAGEEREQY
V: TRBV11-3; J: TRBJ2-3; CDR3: ASSPGQTNTDTQY
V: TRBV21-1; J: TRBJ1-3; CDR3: ASSKGQGGRGREYSGNTIY
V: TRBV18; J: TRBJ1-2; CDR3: ASSPDRDYGYT
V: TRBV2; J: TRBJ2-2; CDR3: ASTKEGGELF
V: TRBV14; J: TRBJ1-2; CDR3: ASSEQGVWGYT
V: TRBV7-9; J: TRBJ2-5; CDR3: ASSLAEGGETQY